The 21 T cell receptor beta chains below come from one sample, sequenced in a study of blood T cell repertoires in COVID-19. Measured with immunoSEQ multiplex PCR; TCRdb has only the in-frame clones, and not every one. Altogether under 350,000 clones are present, around 88% being singletons, with the ten largest covering around 4.4%. Sequenced material: peripheral blood. The source is a middle-aged man with acute or convalescent COVID-19.

Comments on this clone: This could be a read error, since a much larger clone is one nucleotide away. V is TRBV28 and J is TRBJ1-1; weak D call: TRBD1 (5 bases). The CDR3 consists of 13 residues. V shed 6 bases and J shed 1 base, with 9 bases lying between them. Germline CDR1 reads MDHEN; CDR2 reads SYDVKM. The CDR3 here is CASSLDRNTEAFF. The CDR3 DNA reads TGTGCCAGCAGCCTTGACAGGAACACTGAAGCTTTCTTT.

The chain has TRBV5-5 and TRBJ1-5; D is undetermined. Trimming removed 0 bases from V and 2 bases from J, with 12 bases in between. From germline, CDR1 is SGHKS and CDR2 YYEKEE (reference sequence). This CDR3 comprises 16 residues. CDR3: CASSLEGGSGNQPQHF. The CDR3 nucleotides are TGTGCCAGCAGCTTGGAGGGAGGCTCGGGCAATCAGCCCCAGCATTTT. Complete variable domain (other parts from reference TRBV5-5 and TRBJ1-5): DAGVTQSPTHLIKTRGQQVTLRCSPISGHKSVSWYQQVLGQGPQFIFQYYEKEERGRGNFPDRFSARQFPNYSSELNVNALLLGDSALYLCASSLEGGSGNQPQHFGDGTRLSIL.

The V and J genes are TRBV11-2 and TRBJ1-5; possible D gene TRBD1, 6 bases. V was pared by 2 bases and J by 7 bases, with 9 bases between. Germline V lookup: CDR1 SGHAT, CDR2 FQNNGV. This CDR3 has 13 residues. The CDR3: CASSLLQGQPQHF. The CDR3 DNA is TGTGCCAGCAGCTTATTACAGGGACAGCCCCAGCATTTT.

This clone has a single count. CDR3 bases: TGTGCCAGCAGCTCTACCATAACTGAAGCTTTCTTT. Translation gives CASSSTITEAFF. The V gene is TRBV5-5, the J gene TRBJ1-1; D gene unclear. Trimming removed 3 bases at V and 5 bases at J, with 8 bases between. The germline CDR1 and CDR2 sequences are SGHKS and YYEKEE (reference sequence). The CDR3 sequence is 12 residues long.

This chain links TRBV7-9 with TRBJ2-7; the D gene is possibly TRBD1 (6 bases). Looked up from germline, CDR1 is SEHNR and CDR2 is FQNEAQ (reference sequence). CDR3 length: 15 amino acids. Trimming stripped 5 bases from V and 0 bases from J, with 14 bases between. The CDR3 DNA is TGTGCCAGCAGCGTCGACAGGTCCCTCTCCTACGAGCAGTACTTC. Protein: CASSVDRSLSYEQYF.

The chain combines TRBV6-1 with TRBJ1-1; a possible D gene is TRBD1 (5 bases). The CDR3 covers 14 residues. Trimming pared 3 bases from V and 5 bases from J, leaving 13 bases between. Looked up from germline, CDR1 is MNHNS and CDR2 is SASEGT. The CDR3 nucleotides read TGTGCCAGCAGTGAGAATATGGGGGGGACTGAAGCTTTCTTT. Translating it yields CASSENMGGTEAFF.

The chain uses TRBV3-1 (or the pseudogene TRBV3-2) and TRBJ1-3; 11 bases are a match to TRBD1. Unmatched junction bases numbered 5, after V lost 2 bases and J lost 2 bases. Germline V gene data show CDR1 as LGHDT and CDR2 as YNNKEL (reference sequence). This CDR3 is 17 amino acids long. DNA for the CDR3: TGTGCCAGCAGCCAACCGGGACAGGGGGTGGCTGGAAACACCATATATTTT. Translating it yields CASSQPGQGVAGNTIYF.

CDR3 DNA sequence: TGTGCCAGCAGTTCCCATTCCCCCCCGGAGGGATATGGCTACACCTTC. Amino acids: CASSSHSPPEGYGYTF. This sequence joins TRBV6-6 and TRBJ1-2, with D unclear. The CDR3 is made up of 16 amino acids. Germline CDR1 reads MNHNY; CDR2 reads SVGAGI (reference sequence). Trimming took 4 bases from V and 5 from J, leaving 20 bases between them.

The chain has TRBV7-9 and TRBJ2-7, with D possibly being TRBD1 (6 bases). Trimming stripped 1 base from V and 0 bases from J, with 16 bases between. Germline values: CDR1 SEHNR, CDR2 FQNEAQ (reference sequence). The length of the CDR3 is 17 residues. CDR3 residues: CASSLDGGRDISYEQYF. CDR3 nucleotide sequence: TGTGCCAGCAGCTTAGACGGTGGCAGGGACATCTCCTACGAGCAGTACTTC.

V usage is TRBV2 and J usage is TRBJ1-5; D possibly corresponds to TRBD1 (5 bases). The CDR3 runs to 13 residues. Trimming stripped 7 bases from V and 3 bases from J, with 10 bases between. Germline assignment: CDR1 SNHLY and CDR2 FYNNEI. The DNA for the CDR3 is TGTGCCAGCATGCAGGGTTACAATCAGCCCCAGCATTTT. Translating it yields CASMQGYNQPQHF. The full variable domain, with the rest looked up from reference TRBV2 and TRBJ1-5, is EPEVTQTPSHQVTQMGQEVILRCVPISNHLYFYWYRQILGQKVEFLVSFYNNEISEKSEIFDDQFSVERPDGSNFTLKIRSTKLEDSAMYFCASMQGYNQPQHFGDGTRLSIL.

A word on this clone: This sample also contains other DNA sequences that code for the same CDR3. The chain couples TRBV15 to TRBJ1-2; TRBD1 aligns across 8 bases. The CDR3 extends over 14 amino acids. V shed 3 bases, J shed 2 bases, and the junction held 2 bases outside the gene matches. The germline V gene encodes CDR1 LNHNV and CDR2 YYDKDF (reference sequence). The chain's CDR3 is CATSSGQGNYGYTF. CDR3 coding DNA: TGTGCCACCAGCAGTGGACAGGGAAACTATGGCTACACCTTC.

The chain uses TRBV19 and TRBJ2-7, with 7 bases lining up with TRBD2. Trimming cost V 6 bases and J 3 bases; bases outside gene matches: 11. This CDR3 contains 15 residues. From germline, CDR1 is LNHDA and CDR2 SQIVND (reference sequence). The CDR3 loop reads CASSRAGRLDYEQYF. In DNA form, the CDR3 reads TGTGCCAGTAGCCGAGCGGGACGGCTGGACTACGAGCAGTACTTC.

J is TRBJ2-3 and V is TRBV5-1, with D perhaps TRBD1 (6 bases). The CDR3 runs to 15 residues. CDR1 and CDR2 (germline): SGHRS, YFSETQ. Trimming shortened V by 0 bases and J by 6 bases, and 14 bases separated the two germline ends. The CDR3 spells CASSLAPGAQDTQYF. CDR3 nucleotide sequence: TGCGCCAGCAGCTTGGCACCAGGGGCACAGGATACGCAGTATTTT.

The V and J genes are TRBV4-1 and TRBJ1-2; 7 nucleotides line up with TRBD1. The germline CDR1 and CDR2 sequences are MGHRA and YSYEKL. V shed 4 bases, J shed 8 bases, and the junction held 16 bases outside the gene matches. This CDR3 contains 16 residues. DNA for the CDR3: TGCGCCAGCAGCCTCCTCGTGGGACAGCCTAAGGCGGGCTACACCTTC. Amino acid sequence: CASSLLVGQPKAGYTF.

This clone appeared once. Here the CDR3 DNA reads TGTGCCAGCAGACGACAGGGGGACACCGGGGAGCTGTTTTTT. Translating gives CASRRQGDTGELFF. This chain connects TRBV2 to TRBJ2-2, with 9 bases that match TRBD1. The CDR3 runs 14 residues. The germline CDR1 and CDR2 sequences are SNHLY and FYNNEI. The V gene end was trimmed by 6 bases and the J gene end by 3 bases; junction bases not matched to a gene: 2.

The chain links TRBV9 to TRBJ1-3; tentatively, D is TRBD1 (5 bases). CDR1 and CDR2 from the germline V gene are SGDLS and YYNGEE. The CDR3 extends over 13 amino acids. V was pared by 0 bases and J by 8 bases, with 9 bases between. The CDR3 is CASSVARGDTIYF. The CDR3 DNA reads as TGTGCCAGCAGCGTAGCTCGGGGGGACACCATATATTTT.

This rearrangement joins TRBV6-1 to TRBJ1-6; 7 bases fit TRBD1. Germline trimming cut 1 base from V and 10 bases from J; bases unmatched to any gene: 1. This CDR3 comprises 13 residues. Germline-derived CDR1 and CDR2 are MNHNS and SASEGT. CDR3: CASSEGGGSPLHF. The CDR3 DNA is TGTGCCAGCAGTGAAGGAGGGGGCTCACCCCTCCACTTT.

This clone was observed a single time. V gene TRBV10-3 combines with J gene TRBJ2-7; 9 bases agree with TRBD1. Losses at the gene ends were 8 bases for V and 6 bases for J; bases not matched to a gene: 8. The germline V gene encodes CDR1 ENHRY and CDR2 SYGVKD. This CDR3 region has 13 residues. Written as DNA, the CDR3 is TGTGCCATCCAGGGACAGGGTAATACCGAGCAGTACTTC. Residues: CAIQGQGNTEQYF.

This CDR3 is CASSFTTGWEINYGYTF. The CDR3 DNA sequence: TGCGCCAGCAGCTTCACGACAGGATGGGAGATTAACTATGGCTACACCTTC. The chain recombines TRBV5-1 with TRBJ1-2, with a tentative D call TRBD1 (6 bases). The ends were cut back, 2 bases at V and 1 base at J, with 18 bases in the middle. The CDR3 runs 17 residues. Germline loops: CDR1 SGHRS, CDR2 YFSETQ. Full variable domain (outside the CDR3, taken from reference TRBV5-1 and TRBJ1-2): KAGVTQTPRYLIKTRGQQVTLSCSPISGHRSVSWYQQTPGQGLQFLFEYFSETQRNKGNFPGRFSGRQFSNSRSEMNVSTLELGDSALYLCASSFTTGWEINYGYTFGSGTRLTVV.

This clone was counted only a few times. The genes are TRBV5-4 and TRBJ2-1; 12 nucleotides line up with TRBD2. This CDR3 spans 16 amino acids. Trimming removed 4 bases from V and 7 bases from J; junction bases left unmatched: 9. In germline, CDR1 is SGHNT, CDR2 YYREEE (reference sequence). The CDR3: CASSPSGGVSSNEQFF. The CDR3 region has the DNA TGTGCCAGCAGCCCTAGCGGGGGGGTCTCTTCTAATGAGCAGTTCTTC.

This sequence joins TRBV6-6 and TRBJ2-7; 9 nucleotides line up with TRBD2. The CDR3 extends over 17 amino acids. CDR1 and CDR2 from the germline V gene are MNHNY and SVGAGI (reference sequence). J lost 3 bases, V lost 5 bases, and 14 bases had no gene match. Here the CDR3 DNA reads TGTGCCAGCAGTCCACGAAGGCGGGCTAGCGGGGACTACGAGCAGTACTTC. It is translated as CASSPRRRASGDYEQYF.